The sample holds a few counts of the clone carrying this T cell receptor beta chain. Antigen specificity is unknown. Libraries were prepared by immunoSEQ multiplex PCR; TCRdb keeps only in-frame clonotypes and omits some of them. Of around 140,000 clones in the sample, 70% to 90% were seen once. The data derive from a study of radiation and T cells in renal cell carcinoma. Time point defined: baseline pretreatment blood. Stated treatment: 15 Gy SBRT to primary tumor, nephrectomy 4 weeks later. Blood was sampled at baseline, 2 weeks and 4 weeks after SBRT. General study points: In blood, top tumor clones expanded by 2 weeks, shrinking by 4.

CDR3 size: 14 residues. The V end lost 6 bases, the J end lost 3 bases, and 12 bases lay between the germline ends. Germline CDR1 is MNHEY and CDR2 is SMNVEV (reference sequence). The specimen was blood, collected from a patient whose treatment included radiotherapy and nephrectomy. The V gene is TRBV27, the J gene TRBJ1-5, with a weak D call TRBD1 (5 bases). The receptor was derived from a woman aged 45-60 years with renal cell carcinoma. For the CDR3, the DNA is TGTGCCAGCAGCTTTCTCGGGACCAATCAGCCCCAGCATTTT. It translates to CASSFLGTNQPQHF.